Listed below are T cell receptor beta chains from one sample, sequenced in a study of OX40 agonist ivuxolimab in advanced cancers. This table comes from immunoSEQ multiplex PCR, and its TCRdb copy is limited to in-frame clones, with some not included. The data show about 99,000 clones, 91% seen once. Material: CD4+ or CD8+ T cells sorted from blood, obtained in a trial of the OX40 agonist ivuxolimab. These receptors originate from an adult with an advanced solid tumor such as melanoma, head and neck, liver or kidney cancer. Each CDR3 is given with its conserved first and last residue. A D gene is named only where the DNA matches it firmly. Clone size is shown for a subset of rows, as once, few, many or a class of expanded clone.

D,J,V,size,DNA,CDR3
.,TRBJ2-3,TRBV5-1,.,TGCGCCAGCAGCTTGGGACATGGAAAGGATACGCAGTATTTT,CASSLGHGKDTQYF
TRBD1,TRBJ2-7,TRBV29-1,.,TGCAGCGTCACACAGGGGGCATCCTACGAGCAGTACTTC,CSVTQGASYEQYF
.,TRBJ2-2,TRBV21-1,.,TGTGCCAGCAGCAAAACTCTTATGACAGGGGGAGACGGGGAGCTGTTTTTT,CASSKTLMTGGDGELFF
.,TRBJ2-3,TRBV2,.,TGTGCCAGCAGCCGAAGGGATACGCAGTATTTT,CASSRRDTQYF
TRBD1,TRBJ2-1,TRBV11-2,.,TGTGCCAGCAGCCCGGGACAGGGGTTTTCTTTCGATGAGCAGTTCTTC,CASSPGQGFSFDEQFF
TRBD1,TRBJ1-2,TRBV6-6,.,TGTGCCAGCAGTTACTCGACGGGACAGTCAACCTATGGCTACACCTTC,CASSYSTGQSTYGYTF
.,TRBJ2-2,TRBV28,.,TGTGCCAGCAGCCCACCGTCCGACGCGAGTCGGCTGTTTTTT,CASSPPSDASRLFF
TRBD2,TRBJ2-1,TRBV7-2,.,TGTGCCAGTGACGCTTGGACTAGCGGTTACAATGAGCAGTTCTTC,CASDAWTSGYNEQFF
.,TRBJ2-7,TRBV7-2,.,TGTGCCAGCAGCTTAAGGGAGGTCTTCAACGAGCAGTACTTC,CASSLREVFNEQYF
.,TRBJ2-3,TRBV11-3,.,TGTGCCAGCAGCTTGGGGGGCGGGGGCGATACGCAGTATTTT,CASSLGGGGDTQYF
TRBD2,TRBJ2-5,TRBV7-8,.,TGTGCCAGCAGCCTTAGCGGGCGGGGAGAGACCCAGTACTTC,CASSLSGRGETQYF
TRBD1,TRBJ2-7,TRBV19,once,TGTGCCAGTAGCGATACAGGGGTGGCCTACGAGCAGTACTTC,CASSDTGVAYEQYF
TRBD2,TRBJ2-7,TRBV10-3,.,TGTGCCATCAGTGCGGCTAGCGGGAAGATGTACTACGAGCAGTACTTC,CAISAASGKMYYEQYF
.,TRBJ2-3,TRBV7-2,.,TGTGCCAGCAGCTTTGAAAGGGCGCGGACGGATACGCAGTATTTT,CASSFERARTDTQYF
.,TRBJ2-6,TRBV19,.,TGTGCCAGTAGTATGCGGCAGGGGGGGAGGTTTAAGGCCAACGTCCTGACTTTC,CASSMRQGGRFKANVLTF
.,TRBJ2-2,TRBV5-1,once,TGCGCCAGCAGCCCCGAAGGCCGGGGCCCAATAGGGGAGCTGTTTTTT,CASSPEGRGPIGELFF
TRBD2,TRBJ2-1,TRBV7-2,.,TGTGCCAGCAGCTCGGGACTAGCGGGAGAAGAGCAGTTCTTC,CASSSGLAGEEQFF
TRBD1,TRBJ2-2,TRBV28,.,TGTGCCAGCAGTTCGACGAAACAGGGGGCTTTCGGGGAGCTGTTTTTT,CASSSTKQGAFGELFF
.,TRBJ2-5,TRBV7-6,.,TGTGCCAGCAGCTTAGAGCGGGCTAGTTCAGGTGGTCCAGGGACCCAGTACTTC,CASSLERASSGGPGTQYF
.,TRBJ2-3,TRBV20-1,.,TGCAGTGCTAGAGGAGGAGATACGCAGTATTTT,CSARGGDTQYF
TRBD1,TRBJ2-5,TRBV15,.,TGTGCCACCAGCAGAGGTCCGACAGGGGGCGAGGAGACCCAGTACTTC,CATSRGPTGGEETQYF
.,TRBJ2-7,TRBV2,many,TGTGCCAGCAGCTACGACTACGAGCAGTACTTC,CASSYDYEQYF
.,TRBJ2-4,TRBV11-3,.,TGTGCCAGCAGCCCAACTCCAGGGGGACTTTACATTCAGTACTTC,CASSPTPGGLYIQYF
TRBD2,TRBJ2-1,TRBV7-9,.,TGTGCCAGCAGCCTGACTAGCGGGGGCTACAATGAGCAGTTCTTC,CASSLTSGGYNEQFF
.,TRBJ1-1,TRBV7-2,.,TGTGCCAGCAGTAACCGACAGAACATGAACACTGAAGCTTTCTTT,CASSNRQNMNTEAFF
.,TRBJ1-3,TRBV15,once,TGTGCCACCAGCAGAGGTCGGGGATCTGGAAACACCATATATTTT,CATSRGRGSGNTIYF